This is a list of T cell receptor beta chains from one sample in a study of blood T cell repertoires in COVID-19. Method: immunoSEQ multiplex PCR; TCRdb's copy keeps in-frame clones and lacks some. The table has some 57,000 clones, 85% to 90% seen once. The specimen sequenced was peripheral blood. These TCRs come from a man in his 70s with acute or convalescent COVID-19. The conserved cysteine and the conserved F or W are not part of the CDR3 here. D genes are given only for firm matches. Size tells how often a clone was seen (once, few, many) or the class of an expanded clone, and some rows leave it out.

V gene	clone size	J gene	D gene	CDR3 protein
TRBV2	few	TRBJ2-7	NA	ASTEGAMREQY
TRBV10-3	NA	TRBJ1-1	NA	AISESPGFTEAF
TRBV15	NA	TRBJ1-6	TRBD1	ATSPDRFNSPLH
TRBV20-1	once	TRBJ2-3	NA	SARTLGDQY
TRBV5-1	NA	TRBJ2-3	NA	ASSLVAGSTDTQY
TRBV19	NA	TRBJ1-5	TRBD1	ASSIASTGGAGYGQPQH
TRBV5-1	NA	TRBJ2-6	TRBD2	ASSSGLQSGIKAGGLGANVLT
TRBV30	NA	TRBJ1-6	NA	ACPAVRSPTRNSPLH
TRBV19	NA	TRBJ1-2	TRBD1	ASSTGGQGVRYGYT
TRBV6-1	few	TRBJ1-2	NA	ASSEGGGPGYT
TRBV15	NA	TRBJ1-1	TRBD1	ATSRKQGAGAEAF
TRBV5-1	NA	TRBJ2-2	TRBD2	ASKLGGDSGELF
TRBV5-4	NA	TRBJ2-1	TRBD2	ASSQGTSGNYNEQF
TRBV4-1	NA	TRBJ1-1	NA	ASSLGHFMNTEAF
TRBV2	NA	TRBJ2-1	TRBD2	ASRAGTSGGEQF
TRBV29-1	NA	TRBJ2-1	TRBD2	SVHPNPSTSGRGNEQF
TRBV6-6	NA	TRBJ1-5	NA	ASSWGDSNQPQH